The 10 T cell receptor beta chains reported below all come from one sample, sequenced in a study of T cell responses to AZD1222 COVID-19 vaccine. Only in-frame clones appear in the TCRdb table, and some are missing; sequencing was by immunoSEQ multiplex PCR. The sample carries over 100,000 clones, roughly 88% recorded once. The sequencing here drew on peripheral blood, taken 28 days after the second AZD1222 dose. These receptors all come from an adult who received the AZD1222 COVID-19 vaccine.

This clone was counted a single time. The V gene is TRBV11-3, the J gene TRBJ2-1; D unclear. V was pared by 9 bases and J by 0 bases, with 9 bases between. There are 13 residues in the CDR3. The germline CDR1 and CDR2 sequences are SGHNT and YENEEA. CDR3 in DNA: TGTGCCAGTTCGCCGAGCTCCTACAATGAGCAGTTCTTC. This gives the protein CASSPSSYNEQFF.

The rearrangement joins TRBV5-1 to TRBJ1-1, with a possible D match to TRBD1 (6 bases). The CDR3 length is 16 residues. V shed 4 bases and J shed 4 bases, with 20 bases lying between them. CDR1 is SGHRS and CDR2 is YFSETQ in the germline V gene. CDR3: CASSRVPTGTLTEAFF. CDR3 nucleotide sequence: TGCGCCAGCAGCCGCGTACCTACAGGGACTCTCACTGAAGCTTTCTTT.

This chain connects TRBV6-6 to TRBJ1-5; TRBD1 matches 8 bases. V shed 10 bases and J 0 bases; nucleotides not matched to a gene: 5. CDR1 is MNHNY, CDR2 SVGAGI, per germline (reference sequence). This CDR3 comprises 14 residues. The CDR3 nucleotides are TGTGCCACCAAGGACAGGGATAGCAATCAGCCCCAGCATTTT. This sequence encodes CATKDRDSNQPQHF.

This clone was seen just once. J is TRBJ2-3 and V is TRBV9; 14 bases agree with TRBD2. V dropped 6 bases and J dropped 8; count of bases not matched to a gene: 8. This CDR3 is 15 amino acids long. Germline V gene lookup returns CDR1 SGDLS and CDR2 YYNGEE. DNA for the CDR3: TGTGCCAGCACAGGGACTAGCGGGAGCCGGGGTACGCAGTATTTT. As protein: CASTGTSGSRGTQYF.

The V and J genes are TRBV2 and TRBJ1-2, with 7 bases lining up with TRBD1. The length of the CDR3 is 13 residues. The V and J ends lost 6 bases and 7 bases, in that order; junction bases with no gene match: 8. The germline V gene has CDR1 SNHLY and CDR2 FYNNEI. This CDR3 reads CASSPGTARGYTF. DNA for the CDR3: TGTGCCAGCAGCCCGGGGACAGCTCGTGGCTACACCTTC.

The chain recombines TRBV15 with TRBJ2-1; D is perhaps TRBD2 (5 bases). V lost 1 base and J 5 bases, leaving 9 bases between the germline ends. CDR1 LNHNV and CDR2 YYDKDF come from the germline V gene (reference sequence). The CDR3 is made up of 14 amino acids. The DNA of the CDR3 is TGTGCCACCAGCAGAGTCTCGGGGAACAATGAGCAGTTCTTC. It specifies CATSRVSGNNEQFF.

The chain employs TRBV2 and TRBJ2-4; D call uncertain. The V end was cut by 3 bases, the J end by 0 bases, with 6 bases between. The CDR3 loop spans 14 amino acids. Germline V CDR1 and CDR2: SNHLY, FYNNEI. This CDR3 is CASSDFLAKNIQYF. DNA for the CDR3: TGTGCCAGCAGTGACTTTCTAGCCAAAAACATTCAGTACTTC.

The chain is built from TRBV6-5 and TRBJ1-3; the match to TRBD1 covers 7 bases. The V and J ends lost 2 bases and 7 bases, in that order; junction bases with no gene match: 5. The CDR3 covers 14 residues. Germline V CDR1 and CDR2: MNHEY, SVGAGI. The CDR3 loop is CASSYDREMNTIYF. In nucleotides, the CDR3 is TGTGCCAGCAGTTACGACAGGGAAATGAACACCATATATTTT.

The V and J genes are TRBV9 and TRBJ1-2; maybe TRBD1 (5 bases). This CDR3 contains 14 residues. Trimming took 2 bases from V and 4 from J, leaving 12 bases between them. Germline assignment: CDR1 SGDLS and CDR2 YYNGEE. The CDR3 DNA reads as TGTGCCAGCAGCGTCCCTGGGGGAGGCTATGGCTACACCTTC. Translated, it gives CASSVPGGGYGYTF.

This chain uses TRBV15 with TRBJ2-1; TRBD1 might be the D (5 bases). CDR1 is LNHNV, CDR2 YYDKDF, per germline (reference sequence). V dropped 3 bases and J dropped 7 bases, with 13 bases sitting between them. CDR3 length: 14 amino acids. CDR3 in amino acids: CATSRKGRGNEQFF. The CDR3 nucleotides read TGTGCCACCAGCAGGAAGGGAAGGGGTAATGAGCAGTTCTTC.